The clone carrying this T cell receptor beta chain showed up just a few times. The antigen is undetermined. The data were taken from a study of human T cells and chemical hapten exposure. General study points: Among TCRs, those above 1 in 1000 frequency were unaffected by DPC sensitization.

Single cDNA molecules in the library carried unique molecular identifiers attached during preparation. TCRdb passed the reads through MiXCR, listing each CDR3 protein once. The sample contains more than 100,000 distinct CDR3 sequences, more than 8.5% of which appear only once. Whole blood that had not been fractionated was the source of extracted total RNA. This TCR derives from a human donor in good health. Some clones in this sample may be carry-over from other donors' samples. The sequenced material came from whole blood.

The CDR3 protein is CASSFQKGDRNYGYTF. DNA for the CDR3: TGTGCCAGCAGTTTCCAAAAGGGGGACAGGAACTATGGCTACACCTTC. The rearrangement links TRBV12-3 or TRBV12-4 to TRBJ1-2; 8 nucleotides agree with TRBD1. This CDR3 has 16 residues. Trimming removed 3 bases from V and 2 bases from J; junction bases left unmatched: 8.